These T cell receptor beta chains were read from a single sample in a study of response to subunit inactivated influenza vaccine. A single record per CDR3 protein comes from TCRdb applying MiXCR to the RT-PCR reads. The sample has about 540,000 distinct CDR3 sequences, roughly 25% seen once. This sample also appeared in a second study, on T cells expressing NK-cell markers.

Source: CD4+ T cells sorted from PBMCs, taken about 12 days after vaccination. Source of these receptors: a man aged 50 to 59 who received an inactivated influenza vaccine. The CDR3 runs from the conserved cysteine through the conserved F or W. A D gene is named only where the DNA matches it firmly. Clone size is not always given. Where it is, it says once, few, many or a class for expanded clones.

J | size | V | D | CDR3 | DNA
TRBJ2-2 | once | TRBV4-3 | TRBD2 | CASSQDPSGGAPNLFF | TGCGCCAGCAGCCAAGATCCCAGCGGGGGGGCCCCTAACCTGTTTTTT
TRBJ2-3 | few | TRBV4-3 | TRBD2 | CASSQDRVAGDTDTQYF | TGCGCCAGCAGCCAAGATAGGGTCGCGGGGGACACAGATACGCAGTATTTT
TRBJ2-1 | few | TRBV28 | . | CASSLFGGRYNEQFF | TGTGCCAGCAGTTTATTCGGGGGGCGATACAATGAGCAGTTCTTC
TRBJ1-2 | few | TRBV4-1 | . | CASSQDITASYGYTF | TGCGCCAGCAGCCAAGATATTACGGCCTCCTATGGCTACACCTTC
TRBJ2-3 | . | TRBV9 | TRBD2 | CASSVGGRSTDTQYF | TGTGCCAGCAGCGTGGGAGGGCGAAGCACAGATACGCAGTATTTT
TRBJ2-1 | . | TRBV27 | TRBD2 | CTISSGTSGRARSYNEQFF | TGTACCATCAGTTCAGGGACTAGCGGGAGGGCCAGGTCCTACAATGAGCAGTTCTTC
TRBJ2-1 | . | TRBV5-1 | TRBD2 | CASTAGVRGSNEQFF | TGCGCCAGCACGGCGGGAGTGCGTGGTAGCAATGAGCAGTTCTTC
TRBJ1-2 | few | TRBV3-1 | . | CASSQRRERGYTF | TGTGCCAGCAGCCAGCGGCGAGAACGTGGCTACACCTTC
TRBJ2-5 | few | TRBV9 | . | CASSVSPVESETQYF | TGTGCCAGCAGCGTTAGCCCGGTTGAGAGTGAGACCCAGTACTTC
TRBJ2-1 | . | TRBV11-2 | . | CASSLVHNEQFF | TGTGCCAGCAGCTTAGTGCACAATGAGCAGTTCTTC
TRBJ2-5 | . | TRBV18 | TRBD1 | CASSPKRATGGMGETQYF | TGTGCCAGCTCTCCAAAACGCGCGACAGGGGGAATGGGAGAGACCCAGTACTTC
TRBJ2-5 | . | TRBV5-1 | TRBD2 | CASSFASGGTLRYQETQYF | TGCGCCAGCAGCTTCGCCAGCGGGGGGACCCTTCGGTACCAAGAGACCCAGTACTTC
TRBJ2-7 | many | TRBV28 | TRBD1 | CATTQGTGYEQYF | TGTGCCACCACCCAAGGGACAGGGTACGAGCAGTACTTC
TRBJ2-7 | few | TRBV29-1 | TRBD2 | CSVGAGGNDEQYF | TGCAGCGTTGGGGCGGGAGGCAACGACGAGCAGTACTTC
TRBJ1-3 | . | TRBV15 | . | CATSREMAGAGNTIYF | TGTGCCACCAGCAGAGAAATGGCAGGGGCTGGAAACACCATATATTTT
TRBJ2-3 | few | TRBV29-1 | TRBD2 | CSVAPPSGGRPDTQYF | TGCAGCGTTGCCCCTCCTAGTGGCGGGAGACCAGATACGCAGTATTTT
TRBJ1-2 | few | TRBV20-1 | . | CSADRSFYGYTF | TGCAGTGCTGACAGGTCTTTCTATGGCTACACCTTC
TRBJ2-1 | . | TRBV14 | . | CASSQGRTALYNEQFF | TGTGCCAGCAGCCAAGGGAGGACAGCCCTTTACAATGAGCAGTTCTTC
TRBJ2-7 | many | TRBV27 | . | CASSLSPHYEQYF | TGTGCCAGCAGTTTATCCCCACATTACGAGCAGTACTTC
TRBJ2-1 | few | TRBV29-1 | TRBD2 | CSVEPEIVLAAHNEQFF | TGCAGCGTTGAACCTGAAATTGTCCTAGCGGCTCACAATGAGCAGTTCTTC
TRBJ2-5 | . | TRBV12-3/TRBV12-4 | TRBD2 | CASSTSGIETQYF | TGTGCCAGCAGCACTAGCGGGATAGAGACCCAGTACTTC
TRBJ2-2 | . | TRBV29-1 | . | CSVVVPSGGELFF | TGCAGCGTTGTTGTCCCGTCAGGTGGGGAGCTGTTTTTT
TRBJ2-5 | . | TRBV7-9 | . | CASSRDSFQETQYF | TGTGCCAGCAGCCGAGACAGCTTTCAAGAGACCCAGTACTTC
TRBJ1-1 | . | TRBV28 | . | CASTAGGLDTEAFF | TGTGCCAGCACCGCCGGGGGTTTGGACACTGAAGCTTTCTTT
TRBJ1-2 | many | TRBV12-3/TRBV12-4 | TRBD1 | CASSLETGTGVGYTF | TGTGCCAGCAGTTTAGAAACCGGGACAGGGGTTGGCTACACCTTC
TRBJ2-1 | . | TRBV4-2 | . | CASSQVKVGEQFF | TGTGCCAGCAGCCAAGTTAAGGTTGGTGAGCAGTTCTTC
TRBJ2-7 | . | TRBV10-3 | TRBD1 | CAIRPGQGVYEQYF | TGTGCCATCAGGCCGGGACAGGGGGTTTACGAGCAGTACTTC
TRBJ2-5 | many | TRBV9 | TRBD2 | CASDPGLAGIQETQYF | TGTGCCAGCGACCCAGGACTAGCGGGTATACAAGAGACCCAGTACTTC
TRBJ1-2 | few | TRBV6-1 | . | CASSEAYGYTF | TGTGCCAGCAGTGAAGCCTATGGCTACACCTTC
TRBJ2-5 | few | TRBV20-1 | TRBD1 | CSARDQVTGNQETQYF | TGCAGTGCTAGAGATCAAGTGACAGGGAATCAAGAGACCCAGTACTTC
TRBJ2-2 | . | TRBV20-1 | . | CSARVVVGTGELFF | TGCAGTGCTAGAGTAGTGGTAGGCACCGGGGAGCTGTTTTTT
TRBJ2-1 | . | TRBV5-4 | . | CASSLKTGEGNEQFF | TGTGCCAGCAGCTTGAAAACAGGGGAGGGCAATGAGCAGTTCTTC
TRBJ1-2 | few | TRBV7-9 | . | CASSPRTTANYGYTF | TGTGCCAGCAGCCCTAGGACGACAGCTAACTATGGCTACACCTTC
TRBJ2-1 | . | TRBV6-2/TRBV6-3 | TRBD1 | CASSPQMTGGLNEQFF | TGTGCCAGCAGTCCACAGATGACAGGGGGTTTAAATGAGCAGTTCTTC
TRBJ1-2 | few | TRBV12-3/TRBV12-4 | TRBD1 | CASNSGTGEPYGYTF | TGTGCCAGCAACTCCGGGACAGGAGAACCCTATGGCTACACCTTC
TRBJ1-1 | . | TRBV7-2 | . | CASSLQPANTEAFF | TGTGCCAGCAGCCTACAACCAGCTAACACTGAAGCTTTCTTT
TRBJ1-5 | few | TRBV4-3 | . | CASSQEPGAGQPQHF | TGCGCCAGCAGCCAAGAACCGGGGGCGGGTCAGCCCCAGCATTTT
TRBJ2-4 | many | TRBV12-3/TRBV12-4 | TRBD2 | CASSRLAGIAKNIQYF | TGTGCCAGCAGTCGCCTAGCGGGGATAGCCAAAAACATTCAGTACTTC
TRBJ2-2 | . | TRBV7-9 | TRBD1 | CASSPGTGPTNTGELFF | TGTGCCAGCAGCCCGGGGACAGGGCCTACGAACACCGGGGAGCTGTTTTTT
TRBJ1-1 | . | TRBV29-1 | TRBD1 | CSARAGQVNTEAFF | TGCAGCGCCCGCGCCGGACAGGTGAACACTGAAGCTTTCTTT
TRBJ2-2 | many | TRBV20-1 | . | CSAPGRLNTGELFF | TGCAGTGCACCAGGGCGGTTGAACACCGGGGAGCTGTTTTTT
TRBJ2-5 | . | TRBV7-2 | TRBD2 | CASSLPSGSRETQYF | TGTGCCAGCAGCCTACCTAGCGGGAGTCGGGAGACCCAGTACTTC
TRBJ1-5 | . | TRBV12-3/TRBV12-4 | TRBD1 | CASSLKLSGTAINQPQHF | TGTGCCAGCAGTTTAAAGTTGAGCGGGACAGCCATTAATCAGCCCCAGCATTTT
TRBJ2-3 | few | TRBV7-3 | TRBD2 | CASSFEWETSGKSTDTQYF | TGTGCCAGCAGCTTTGAATGGGAGACTAGCGGGAAAAGCACAGATACGCAGTATTTT
TRBJ2-1 | few | TRBV5-1 | . | CASSLQGSYNEQFF | TGCGCCAGCAGCTTGCAGGGCTCCTACAATGAGCAGTTCTTC
TRBJ2-7 | once | TRBV4-1 | . | CASREWPETIYEQYF | TGCGCCAGCAGAGAATGGCCCGAGACCATCTACGAGCAGTACTTC
TRBJ1-5 | many | TRBV2 | TRBD1 | CASSRVTGRQPQHF | TGTGCCAGCAGTCGGGTGACAGGGCGTCAGCCCCAGCATTTT
TRBJ2-2 | once | TRBV6-5 | . | CASSYLRDTGELFF | TGTGCCAGCAGTTACCTCCGAGACACCGGGGAGCTGTTTTTT